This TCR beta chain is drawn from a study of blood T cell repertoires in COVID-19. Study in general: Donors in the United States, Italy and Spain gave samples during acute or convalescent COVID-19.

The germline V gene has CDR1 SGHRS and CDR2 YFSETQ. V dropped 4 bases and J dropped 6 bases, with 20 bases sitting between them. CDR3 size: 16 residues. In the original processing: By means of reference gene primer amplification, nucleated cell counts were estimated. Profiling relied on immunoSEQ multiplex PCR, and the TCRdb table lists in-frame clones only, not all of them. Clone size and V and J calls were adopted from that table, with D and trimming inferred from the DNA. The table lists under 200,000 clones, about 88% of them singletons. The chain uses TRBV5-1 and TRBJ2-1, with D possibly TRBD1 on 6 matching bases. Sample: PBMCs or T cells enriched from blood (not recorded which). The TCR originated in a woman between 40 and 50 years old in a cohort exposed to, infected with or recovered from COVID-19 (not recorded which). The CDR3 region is CASSPTGTTGFNEQFF. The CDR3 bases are TGCGCCAGCAGCCCCACCGGGACCACAGGGTTCAATGAGCAGTTCTTC.